The rows below give T cell receptor beta chains drawn from one sample of a study of cytomegalovirus exposure and HLA in healthy donors. Method: immunoSEQ multiplex PCR; TCRdb's copy keeps in-frame clones and lacks some. The sample lists about 60,000 clones; 60% to 85% were seen once. Sequencing was performed on PBMCs. Receptors were obtained from a woman aged 40 to 50 in good health and CMV-seropositive. Each CDR3 is given with its conserved first and last residue. A D gene is named only where the DNA matches it firmly.

CDR3 protein: CASSQFAGSTDTQYF
J gene: TRBJ2-3
V gene: TRBV4-1
D gene: .

CDR3 protein: CASKPRDSGYGYTF
J gene: TRBJ1-2
V gene: TRBV6-5
D gene: TRBD1

CDR3 protein: CASSLAGTGGMGNSPLHF
J gene: TRBJ1-6
V gene: TRBV7-9
D gene: TRBD1

CDR3 protein: CASSPGTEGNIQYF
J gene: TRBJ2-4
V gene: TRBV5-1
D gene: TRBD1

CDR3 protein: CASSKHTAGTEAFF
J gene: TRBJ1-1
V gene: TRBV7-6
D gene: .

CDR3 protein: CASSSVPFLSSYEQYF
J gene: TRBJ2-7
V gene: TRBV5-6
D gene: .

CDR3 protein: CASSGGTGPTEAFF
J gene: TRBJ1-1
V gene: TRBV6-5
D gene: TRBD1

CDR3 protein: CASSYSQGQSGPQHF
J gene: TRBJ1-5
V gene: TRBV19
D gene: .

CDR3 protein: CASSQGTSGANEQFF
J gene: TRBJ2-1
V gene: TRBV4-1
D gene: TRBD2

CDR3 protein: CASSVSPGNSPLHF
J gene: TRBJ1-6
V gene: TRBV6-4
D gene: .

CDR3 protein: CASSRQGESYGYTF
J gene: TRBJ1-2
V gene: TRBV5-6
D gene: TRBD1

CDR3 protein: CASSGGGYTEQYF
J gene: TRBJ2-7
V gene: TRBV27
D gene: TRBD2

CDR3 protein: CASTPLGWTGGNEKLFF
J gene: TRBJ1-4
V gene: TRBV27
D gene: TRBD1

CDR3 protein: CASSHDLPAGELFF
J gene: TRBJ2-2
V gene: TRBV7-2
D gene: .

CDR3 protein: CASSSHRRAETQYF
J gene: TRBJ2-5
V gene: TRBV6-5
D gene: .

CDR3 protein: CASNLAGDTGELFF
J gene: TRBJ2-2
V gene: TRBV5-1
D gene: TRBD2

CDR3 protein: CASSIGAVYSNQPQHF
J gene: TRBJ1-5
V gene: TRBV19
D gene: .

CDR3 protein: CASSWGQGNIQYF
J gene: TRBJ2-4
V gene: TRBV14
D gene: TRBD1

CDR3 protein: CAWSYGGGNGYTF
J gene: TRBJ1-2
V gene: TRBV30
D gene: .

CDR3 protein: CASSIVGGETQYF
J gene: TRBJ2-5
V gene: TRBV14
D gene: .

CDR3 protein: CASSPGTGVYQPQHF
J gene: TRBJ1-5
V gene: TRBV27
D gene: TRBD1

CDR3 protein: CASSASFGGRNEQYF
J gene: TRBJ2-7
V gene: TRBV5-4
D gene: .

CDR3 protein: CAWRRVSSPLHF
J gene: TRBJ1-6
V gene: TRBV30
D gene: .

CDR3 protein: CASSQATSGGTYEQYF
J gene: TRBJ2-7
V gene: TRBV4-3
D gene: TRBD2

CDR3 protein: CASSTGTGGYNSPLHF
J gene: TRBJ1-6
V gene: TRBV7-9
D gene: TRBD1

CDR3 protein: CASSWRVSTGELFF
J gene: TRBJ2-2
V gene: TRBV6-5
D gene: .

CDR3 protein: CASRSGGITDTQYF
J gene: TRBJ2-3
V gene: TRBV6-5
D gene: TRBD1

CDR3 protein: CASSSLLRFMNTEAFF
J gene: TRBJ1-1
V gene: TRBV19
D gene: .

CDR3 protein: CASSQEGMGRGVRNEQFF
J gene: TRBJ2-1
V gene: TRBV14
D gene: .

CDR3 protein: CASSLRTGGTDTQYF
J gene: TRBJ2-3
V gene: TRBV4-1
D gene: TRBD1

CDR3 protein: CASSPAGQGWAGELFF
J gene: TRBJ2-2
V gene: TRBV7-9
D gene: TRBD1

CDR3 protein: CASSPGGLYEQYF
J gene: TRBJ2-7
V gene: TRBV11-2
D gene: TRBD1

CDR3 protein: CASSEPSNTEAFF
J gene: TRBJ1-1
V gene: TRBV10-2
D gene: .

CDR3 protein: CASSPGGQGRSPLHF
J gene: TRBJ1-6
V gene: TRBV5-8
D gene: TRBD1

CDR3 protein: CASSLGQGADGSPLHF
J gene: TRBJ1-6
V gene: TRBV5-1
D gene: TRBD1

CDR3 protein: CAWSVGLAPTGELFF
J gene: TRBJ2-2
V gene: TRBV30
D gene: TRBD2

CDR3 protein: CASSLEGGGQPQHF
J gene: TRBJ1-5
V gene: TRBV5-4
D gene: .

CDR3 protein: CASSLAAGGPYNEQFF
J gene: TRBJ2-1
V gene: TRBV7-9
D gene: TRBD2

CDR3 protein: CASSPDRGAFYGYTF
J gene: TRBJ1-2
V gene: TRBV6-5
D gene: TRBD1

CDR3 protein: CASSLGGVPLYEQYF
J gene: TRBJ2-7
V gene: TRBV7-2
D gene: .

CDR3 protein: CASSPPEGMNEKLFF
J gene: TRBJ1-4
V gene: TRBV18
D gene: .

CDR3 protein: CASSIFRAGDNYGYTF
J gene: TRBJ1-2
V gene: TRBV19
D gene: .

CDR3 protein: CASSMFGGGRETQYF
J gene: TRBJ2-5
V gene: TRBV19
D gene: .

CDR3 protein: CASREGLDTGELFF
J gene: TRBJ2-2
V gene: TRBV6-1
D gene: .

CDR3 protein: CASSLGQGYNEQFF
J gene: TRBJ2-1
V gene: TRBV5-1
D gene: TRBD1

CDR3 protein: CASSASRGLNYGYTF
J gene: TRBJ1-2
V gene: TRBV19
D gene: .

CDR3 protein: CASSSLFQTSYGYTF
J gene: TRBJ1-2
V gene: TRBV6-6
D gene: .

CDR3 protein: CATGMTGLNTEAFF
J gene: TRBJ1-1
V gene: TRBV2
D gene: TRBD1

CDR3 protein: CASSESHGVFSNQPQHF
J gene: TRBJ1-5
V gene: TRBV10-1
D gene: .

CDR3 protein: CASSLFGGGEQYF
J gene: TRBJ2-7
V gene: TRBV7-9
D gene: TRBD2

CDR3 protein: CASSPTGQATPGTGELFF
J gene: TRBJ2-2
V gene: TRBV5-1
D gene: TRBD1

CDR3 protein: CAWSRGSYYEQYF
J gene: TRBJ2-7
V gene: TRBV30
D gene: .

CDR3 protein: CASSATGVASNQPQHF
J gene: TRBJ1-5
V gene: TRBV4-1
D gene: TRBD1

CDR3 protein: CASSSPGSYGYTF
J gene: TRBJ1-2
V gene: TRBV5-4
D gene: .

CDR3 protein: CASSSRDTGNYEQYF
J gene: TRBJ2-7
V gene: TRBV4-1
D gene: .

CDR3 protein: CASSTRSGTDTQYF
J gene: TRBJ2-3
V gene: TRBV5-6
D gene: .

CDR3 protein: CASSQRQKSGGLKAFF
J gene: TRBJ1-1
V gene: TRBV4-1
D gene: .

CDR3 protein: CASSQVRTGRIGELFF
J gene: TRBJ2-2
V gene: TRBV14
D gene: TRBD1

CDR3 protein: CSSSHFRTGDSSTGELFF
J gene: TRBJ2-2
V gene: TRBV7-9
D gene: TRBD1

CDR3 protein: CATRDSGDEQFF
J gene: TRBJ2-1
V gene: TRBV15
D gene: .